This TCR beta chain emerged from a study of molecular identifiers for immune sequencing clone quantification. Looking at the study overall: Across replicate runs, RNA obtained from around 20,000 or 100,000 naive CD8 cells was divided into five, with four undergoing sequencing.

The CDR3 runs 12 residues. Deletions cut 5 bases from V and 9 bases from J, with 14 bases between. TCRdb fed the PCR reads into MiXCR, producing one record per CDR3 protein. Counted here are about 68,000 distinct CDR3 sequences, 15% to 20% occurring once; the ten biggest clones make up over 1.3%. Whole-study results and caveats: Clones with over 20 RNA copies captured over 98% of effector molecules but under 1% of naive ones.

As regards this clonotype: Its antigen is not identified.

Sorting captured naive CD8 T cells as CD8+CD4-CCR7+CD45RA+. Sequencing input: naive CD8+ T cells from blood, with Jurkat cell RNA spiked in. The subset is: FACS-sorted CD8+CD4-CCR7+CD45RA+ naive T cells. The chain recombines TRBV12-3 or TRBV12-4 with TRBJ2-7; TRBD2 might be the D (5 bases). The receptor's source is a human donor in good health. Some libraries in this study had Jurkat cell RNA spiked in. In DNA form, the CDR3 reads TGTGCCAGCAGTCCGACGGGGAGTCCGCAGTACTTC. Amino acid sequence: CASSPTGSPQYF.